This T cell receptor beta chain emerged from a study of blood T cell repertoires in COVID-19. The overall study: T cells, B-cell-depleted T cells, or PBMCs provided the cDNA or gDNA that served as material.

Among Cohort 3 donors, those recovered had two negative PCRs, clearance, or symptom resolution. Assay used: immunoSEQ multiplex PCR; TCRdb lists only in-frame clones, some missing. The sample includes about 200,000 clones, about 85% of them seen just once. Trimming took 5 bases from V and 7 from J, leaving 18 bases between them. This CDR3 has 14 amino acids. Per the germline V gene, CDR1 is SEHNR and CDR2 is FQNEAQ (reference sequence). This receptor was obtained from a man between 35 and 55 years old who had recovered from COVID-19. The sample consisted of PBMCs or T cells enriched from blood (not recorded which). The chain recombines TRBV7-9 with TRBJ2-7, with D maybe TRBD2 (6 bases). The CDR3 sequence is CASSPGDPSWEQYF. The CDR3 DNA is TGTGCCAGCAGCCCGGGGGACCCATCGTGGGAGCAGTACTTC.